Listed below are T cell receptor beta chains from one sample, sequenced in a study of CD8 T cells in ankylosing spondylitis. TCRdb reanalysed the 5' RACE reads using MiXCR and keeps one entry per CDR3 protein. The sample holds approximately 550,000 distinct CDR3 sequences, approximately 11% seen once. Sequenced sample: blood, either unsorted or a sorted T cell fraction (not recorded which). The source is a male donor with ankylosing spondylitis. The CDR3 runs from the conserved cysteine through the conserved F or W. D genes are given only for firm matches. Clone size appears in some rows only: once, few, many, or a class for an expanded clone.

length: 15
size: many
D: -
J: TRBJ1-2
V: TRBV12-3/TRBV12-4
DNA: TGTGCCACCTCACCCACACAGGGAGTAGGCTATGGCTACACCTTC
CDR3: CATSPTQGVGYGYTF

length: 14
size: few
D: -
J: TRBJ2-1
V: TRBV12-3/TRBV12-4
DNA: TGTGCCAGCAGGGAAGTACTCTCCTACAATGAGCAGTTCTTC
CDR3: CASREVLSYNEQFF

length: 14
size: few
D: TRBD1
J: TRBJ1-3
V: TRBV3-1
DNA: TGTGCCAGCAGCCGACAGGGGGCTGGAAACACCATATATTTT
CDR3: CASSRQGAGNTIYF

length: 12
size: -
D: -
J: TRBJ2-4
V: TRBV6-2/TRBV6-3
DNA: TGTGCCAGCAGTTCCTCAGGGAACATTCAGTACTTC
CDR3: CASSSSGNIQYF

length: 11
size: few
D: -
J: TRBJ1-1
V: TRBV10-2
DNA: TGCGCCAGCAGGAAGACAGAGGAAGCTTTCTTT
CDR3: CASRKTEEAFF

length: 15
size: few
D: -
J: TRBJ2-7
V: TRBV5-6
DNA: TGTGCCAGCAGCTTGGGGGGGATTAACTCCTACGAGCAGTACTTC
CDR3: CASSLGGINSYEQYF

length: 18
size: few
D: -
J: TRBJ2-7
V: TRBV7-8
DNA: TGTGCCAGCAGCCCTAGGTTAATGGGGGAGGGGGGGCTATACGAGCAGTACTTC
CDR3: CASSPRLMGEGGLYEQYF

length: 16
size: -
D: TRBD1
J: TRBJ2-5
V: TRBV4-2
DNA: TGTGCCAGCAGCCTCACCGGGACAGGGAACGGGGAGACCCAGTACTTC
CDR3: CASSLTGTGNGETQYF

length: 16
size: few
D: -
J: TRBJ2-2
V: TRBV7-8
DNA: TGTGCCAGCAGCTTAGCGGGGGCCGCGAACACCGGGGAGCTGTTTTTT
CDR3: CASSLAGAANTGELFF

length: 16
size: -
D: TRBD2
J: TRBJ2-1
V: TRBV12-3/TRBV12-4
DNA: TGTGCCAGCAGTTCGTCGCTAGCGGGAGGACGCAATGAGCAGTTCTTC
CDR3: CASSSSLAGGRNEQFF

length: 19
size: -
D: TRBD2
J: TRBJ2-1
V: TRBV5-1
DNA: TGCGCCAGCAGCTTGAAAGCTAGCGGGAGGGAGAGCTCCTACAATGAGCAGTTCTTC
CDR3: CASSLKASGRESSYNEQFF

length: 16
size: many
D: TRBD1
J: TRBJ2-2
V: TRBV12-3/TRBV12-4
DNA: TGTGCCAGCAGTGGCAGGGGGCTCTCGGTCACCGGGGAGCTGTTTTTT
CDR3: CASSGRGLSVTGELFF

length: 15
size: -
D: TRBD2
J: TRBJ2-3
V: TRBV20-1
DNA: TGCAGTGCTAGAGATGGGGCGGGAGGGCCAGATACGCAGTATTTT
CDR3: CSARDGAGGPDTQYF

length: 15
size: many
D: TRBD1
J: TRBJ1-6
V: TRBV4-2
DNA: TGTGCCAGCAGCCAAGATCGACAGGGGATGAGACCCCTCCACTTT
CDR3: CASSQDRQGMRPLHF

length: 14
size: few
D: -
J: TRBJ2-3
V: TRBV5-1
DNA: TGCGCCAGCAGCTTGCGGACAGTCACAGATACGCAGTATTTT
CDR3: CASSLRTVTDTQYF

length: 14
size: -
D: -
J: TRBJ2-1
V: TRBV12-3/TRBV12-4
DNA: TGTGCCAGCAGTTTTACTAACTCCTACAATGAGCAGTTCTTC
CDR3: CASSFTNSYNEQFF

length: 15
size: few
D: TRBD1
J: TRBJ2-1
V: TRBV2
DNA: TGTGCCAGCAGGGAGGGGACAGGGACCCCCCGGGGGCAGTTCTTC
CDR3: CASREGTGTPRGQFF

length: 14
size: -
D: TRBD1
J: TRBJ2-1
V: TRBV20-1
DNA: TGCAGTGCGTTGCGGACAGGGGCGACCAATGAGCAGTTCTTC
CDR3: CSALRTGATNEQFF

length: 16
size: -
D: TRBD2
J: TRBJ2-2
V: TRBV11-3
DNA: TGTGCCAGCGGATCGGGAGGGACCCGGGGGAACGGGGAGCTGTTTTTT
CDR3: CASGSGGTRGNGELFF

length: 12
size: many
D: -
J: TRBJ2-7
V: TRBV29-1
DNA: TGCAGCGTTCGGGACGCCCACTACGAGCAGTACTTC
CDR3: CSVRDAHYEQYF

length: 10
size: many
D: -
J: TRBJ1-1
V: TRBV14
DNA: TGTGCCAGCAGCCAAGTTGAAGCTTTCTTT
CDR3: CASSQVEAFF

length: 16
size: few
D: -
J: TRBJ2-7
V: TRBV4-2
DNA: TGTGCCAGCAGCCAAGACCTCGGAGGAAAGGGCTACGAGCAGTACTTC
CDR3: CASSQDLGGKGYEQYF

length: 15
size: few
D: TRBD1
J: TRBJ2-7
V: TRBV7-2
DNA: TGTGCCAGCAGCTTAGTGGGACAGGGGCCCTACGAGCAGTACTTC
CDR3: CASSLVGQGPYEQYF

length: 12
size: -
D: -
J: TRBJ1-5
V: TRBV30
DNA: TGTGCCTGGAGTATCTTCAATCAGCCCCAGCATTTT
CDR3: CAWSIFNQPQHF

length: 15
size: few
D: TRBD2
J: TRBJ2-1
V: TRBV2
DNA: TGTGCCAGCAGCGGCGGGAGGGGGGCCGGTAATGAGCAGTTCTTC
CDR3: CASSGGRGAGNEQFF

length: 15
size: -
D: TRBD2
J: TRBJ2-1
V: TRBV12-3/TRBV12-4
DNA: TGTGCCAGCAGCAGAACTAGCGGAGTTTACAATGAGCAGTTCTTC
CDR3: CASSRTSGVYNEQFF

length: 15
size: many
D: TRBD2
J: TRBJ2-1
V: TRBV24-1
DNA: TGTGCCACCGAAGGAACTAGCGGTTCCTACAATGAGCAGTTCTTC
CDR3: CATEGTSGSYNEQFF

length: 12
size: -
D: -
J: TRBJ1-5
V: TRBV2
DNA: TGTGCCAGCAGTGAGAGGGGTCAGCCCCAGCATTTT
CDR3: CASSERGQPQHF

length: 15
size: -
D: -
J: TRBJ2-6
V: TRBV25-1
DNA: TGTGCCAGCAGCTTCAGGGTTTTTGGGGCCAACGTCCTGACTTTC
CDR3: CASSFRVFGANVLTF

length: 15
size: -
D: -
J: TRBJ1-1
V: TRBV15
DNA: TGTGCCACCCAAAGGGGGGGCAGTTTAAACACTGAAGCTTTCTTT
CDR3: CATQRGGSLNTEAFF

length: 15
size: -
D: TRBD1
J: TRBJ2-1
V: TRBV20-1
DNA: TGCAGTGCTAGAAGCCCAGGGGGTAATATTAATGAGCAGTTCTTC
CDR3: CSARSPGGNINEQFF

length: 15
size: once
D: -
J: TRBJ2-2
V: TRBV4-1
DNA: TGCGCCAGCAGCCAAGAAGTGAGGAACACCGGGGAGCTGTTTTTT
CDR3: CASSQEVRNTGELFF

length: 15
size: -
D: TRBD2
J: TRBJ2-5
V: TRBV7-8
DNA: TGTGCCAGCAGCACTGGACTAGCGGAACAAGAGACCCAGTACTTC
CDR3: CASSTGLAEQETQYF

length: 14
size: -
D: -
J: TRBJ2-7
V: TRBV7-9
DNA: TGTGCCAGCAGCTTAGCCAGGGAAGGAGACGAGCAGTACTTC
CDR3: CASSLAREGDEQYF

length: 15
size: -
D: -
J: TRBJ2-2
V: TRBV3-1
DNA: TGTGCCAGCAGCCAATTTCCTAGAAACACCGGGGAGCTGTTTTTT
CDR3: CASSQFPRNTGELFF

length: 15
size: -
D: -
J: TRBJ1-5
V: TRBV20-1
DNA: TGCAGTGCTAGTGCGGGGATTATTGGGAATCAGCCCCAGCATTTT
CDR3: CSASAGIIGNQPQHF

length: 15
size: many
D: -
J: TRBJ1-4
V: TRBV2
DNA: TGTGCCAGCAGCCAATTTCGGGGAACTAATGAAAAACTGTTTTTT
CDR3: CASSQFRGTNEKLFF

length: 13
size: many
D: -
J: TRBJ1-1
V: TRBV29-1
DNA: TGCAGCGTTGTAAAGGCCGCGAACACTGAAGCTTTCTTT
CDR3: CSVVKAANTEAFF

length: 15
size: -
D: -
J: TRBJ1-4
V: TRBV3-1
DNA: TGTGCCAGCAGCCACTCCGGGACTGTTAATGAAAAACTGTTTTTT
CDR3: CASSHSGTVNEKLFF

length: 15
size: few
D: TRBD2
J: TRBJ2-7
V: TRBV4-2
DNA: TGTGCCAGCAGCCAGCCTAGCGGAAGTCCCTACGAGCAGTACTTC
CDR3: CASSQPSGSPYEQYF

length: 15
size: few
D: -
J: TRBJ2-6
V: TRBV27
DNA: TGTGCCAGCAGTTTCTCAGGGGTAGGGGCCAACGTCCTGACTTTC
CDR3: CASSFSGVGANVLTF

length: 18
size: few
D: TRBD2
J: TRBJ2-2
V: TRBV5-1
DNA: TGCGCCAGCAGCTTCGGACTAGCGGGAACTCCAGACACCGGGGAGCTGTTTTTT
CDR3: CASSFGLAGTPDTGELFF

length: 13
size: many
D: -
J: TRBJ2-1
V: TRBV20-1
DNA: TGCAGTGCTAGGGGCGTGGGGGTTGGTGAGCAGTTCTTC
CDR3: CSARGVGVGEQFF

length: 15
size: -
D: TRBD1
J: TRBJ2-1
V: TRBV6-4
DNA: TGTGCCAGCAGTGACGAGGGGGCCTCCTACAATGAGCAGTTCTTC
CDR3: CASSDEGASYNEQFF

length: 16
size: many
D: -
J: TRBJ1-3
V: TRBV20-1
DNA: TGCAGTGCTAGACGTCCAAGTAGTGCCTCTGGAAACACCATATATTTT
CDR3: CSARRPSSASGNTIYF